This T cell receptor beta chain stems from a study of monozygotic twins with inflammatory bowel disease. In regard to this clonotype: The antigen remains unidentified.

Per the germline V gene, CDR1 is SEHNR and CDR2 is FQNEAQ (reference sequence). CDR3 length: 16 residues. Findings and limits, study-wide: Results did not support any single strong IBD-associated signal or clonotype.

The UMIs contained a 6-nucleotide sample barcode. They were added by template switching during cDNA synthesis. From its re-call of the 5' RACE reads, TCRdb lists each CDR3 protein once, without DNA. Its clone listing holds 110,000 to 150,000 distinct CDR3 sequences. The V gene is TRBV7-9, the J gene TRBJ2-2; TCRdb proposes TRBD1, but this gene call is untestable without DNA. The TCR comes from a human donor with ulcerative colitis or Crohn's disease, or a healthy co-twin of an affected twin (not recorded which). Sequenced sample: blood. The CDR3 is CASIDRTGRATGELFF. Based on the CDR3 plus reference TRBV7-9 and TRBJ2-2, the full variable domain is DTGVSQNPRHKITKRGQNVTFRCDPISEHNRLYWYRQTLGQGPEFLTYFQNEAQLEKSRLLSDRFSAERPKGSFSTLEIQRTEQGDSAMYLCASIDRTGRATGELFFGEGSRLTVL.